The 23 T cell receptor beta chains below were found in one sample sequenced in a study of shared clonotypes between healthy human individuals. Produced via immunoSEQ multiplex PCR; TCRdb's table is partial and in-frame only. There are 2 million to 2.5 million clones in the sample; 90% to 95% occur only once, and 0.39% lies in the top ten. Sequenced material: naive CD4+ T cells from PBMCs. Subset given: CD45RA+ positively selected. The origin of the receptors is a man younger than 35 in good health. Some clones in this sample may be carry-over from other donors' samples.

The chain combines TRBV7-8 with TRBJ2-7, with D maybe TRBD1 (6 bases). This CDR3 has 13 amino acids. Germline loops: CDR1 SGHVS, CDR2 FQNEAQ. Trimming pared 3 bases from V and 4 bases from J, leaving 10 bases between. CDR3: CASSFSRGYEQYF. The CDR3 nucleotides are TGTGCCAGCAGCTTTTCCAGGGGTTACGAGCAGTACTTC.

The CDR3 DNA sequence: TGTGCCAGCACCATCGGCGCCTCCCCGTTTGAAGATACGCAGTATTTT. It specifies CASTIGASPFEDTQYF. The rearrangement joins TRBV7-9 to TRBJ2-3; D gene unclear. Germline CDR1 SEHNR, CDR2 FQNEAQ (reference sequence). Deletions cut 7 bases from V and 5 bases from J, with 22 bases between. There are 16 residues in the CDR3.

The chain links TRBV6-1 to TRBJ2-1; no clear D. The CDR3 is 12 residues long. Germline CDR1 and CDR2: MNHNS and SASEGT. The V gene lost 4 bases and the J gene lost 2 bases, with 3 bases spanning the gap. CDR3 in DNA: TGTGCCAGCAGTGCACCCTACAATGAGCAGTTCTTC. Translation gives CASSAPYNEQFF.

In its sample, this clone was seen once. This chain joins TRBV6-5 and TRBJ2-3; maybe TRBD2 (6 bases). Germline values: CDR1 MNHEY, CDR2 SVGAGI. This CDR3 has 16 amino acids. Between the trimmed V and J ends, which lost 1 base and 0 bases, there was a span of 11 bases. CDR3 sequence: CASSYFPAGSTDTQYF. The CDR3 region has the DNA TGTGCCAGCAGTTACTTTCCAGCGGGTAGCACAGATACGCAGTATTTT.

This chain links TRBV5-1 with TRBJ2-5, with unresolved D. V shed 6 bases and J shed 3 bases, with 15 bases lying between them. This CDR3 contains 14 residues. Germline V gene sequence: CDR1 SGHRS, CDR2 YFSETQ. CDR3 residues: CASKFHGPEETQYF. The CDR3 DNA reads TGCGCCAGCAAATTTCACGGGCCCGAAGAGACCCAGTACTTC.

The V and J genes are TRBV5-1 and TRBJ2-1; TRBD2 is a possible D gene (5 bases). Germline V gene lookup returns CDR1 SGHRS and CDR2 YFSETQ. The CDR3 is 15 residues long. V lost 6 bases and J lost 7, with 20 bases in between. The CDR3: CASTPGGAGKNEQFF. The CDR3 DNA reads as TGCGCCAGCACCCCTGGAGGCGCAGGAAAGAATGAGCAGTTCTTC.

The rearrangement joins TRBV5-6 to TRBJ2-1, with 8 nucleotides matching TRBD1. This CDR3 has 15 amino acids. V was pared by 1 base and J by 3 bases, with 3 bases of the junction left unmatched. Germline V gene lookup returns CDR1 SGHDT and CDR2 YYEEEE. CDR3 loop: CASSLYGQGYNEQFF. The DNA for the CDR3 is TGTGCCAGCAGCTTGTATGGACAGGGCTACAATGAGCAGTTCTTC.

V gene TRBV5-1 combines with J gene TRBJ2-7, with a tentative D call TRBD1 (6 bases). The CDR3 has 12 amino acids. CDR1 and CDR2 from the germline V gene are SGHRS and YFSETQ. Deletions cut 4 bases from V and 4 bases from J, with 9 bases between. CDR3: CASSIGGYEQYF. CDR3 bases: TGCGCCAGCAGCATAGGGGGATACGAGCAGTACTTC.

The rearrangement joins TRBV14 to TRBJ1-3; 9 nucleotides agree with TRBD1. This CDR3 spans 16 amino acids. Trimming took 4 bases from V and 2 from J; bases not matched to a gene: 6. Looked up from germline, CDR1 is SGHDN and CDR2 is FVKESK. CDR3 nucleotide sequence: TGTGCCAGCAGCCCCCAACAGGGGGCGGCTGGAAACACCATATATTTT. Translation gives CASSPQQGAAGNTIYF. Full variable domain (missing parts from reference TRBV14 and TRBJ1-3): EAGVTQFPSHSVIEKGQTVTLRCDPISGHDNLYWYRRVMGKEIKFLLHFVKESKQDESGMPNNRFLAERTGGTYSTLKVQPAELEDSGVYFCASSPQQGAAGNTIYFGEGSWLTVV.

J is TRBJ2-6 and V is TRBV25-1; no definite D call. This CDR3 has 14 residues. Germline values: CDR1 MGHDK, CDR2 SYGVNS. V gave up 8 bases and J gave up 0 bases, with 8 bases separating them. The CDR3 DNA reads TGTGCCAGCTCTGACGTCTCTGGGGCCAACGTCCTGACTTTC. As protein: CASSDVSGANVLTF.

The chain has TRBV5-1 and TRBJ2-7; 7 positions match TRBD1. CDR3 length equals 17 residues. The V segment lost 1 base and the J segment 2 bases; nucleotides outside the gene matches: 12. Germline-derived CDR1 and CDR2 are SGHRS and YFSETQ. The CDR3 DNA sequence: TGCGCCAGCAGCTTGATGGACAGGAACCTATATCCCTACGAGCAGTACTTC. Translating it yields CASSLMDRNLYPYEQYF.

This chain links TRBV5-1 with TRBJ2-5; TRBD1 matches 9 bases. CDR1 SGHRS and CDR2 YFSETQ come from the germline V gene. CDR3 length: 15 residues. The CDR3 DNA reads TGCGGGTCCCGGGGGACAGGGAGGGGACAAGAGACCCAGTACTTC. It yields the protein CGSRGTGRGQETQYF. The variable domain in full, with the rest retrieved from reference TRBV5-1 and TRBJ2-5, is KAGVTQTPRYLIKTRGQQVTLSCSPISGHRSVSWYQQTPGQGLQFLFEYFSETQRNKGNFPGRFSGRQFSNSRSEMNVSTLELGDSALYLCGSRGTGRGQETQYFGPGTRLLVL.

The chain couples TRBV5-1 to TRBJ2-7, with 10 nucleotides matching TRBD2. V lost 0 bases and J lost 1; bases outside the gene matches: 4. The CDR3 runs 16 residues. Germline V lookup: CDR1 SGHRS, CDR2 YFSETQ. Here the CDR3 reads CASSLVVSGRSYEQYF. Written as DNA, the CDR3 is TGCGCCAGCAGCTTGGTTGTTAGCGGGAGGTCCTACGAGCAGTACTTC.

J is TRBJ2-7 and V is TRBV18, with a possible D match to TRBD2 (5 bases). V was cut by 5 bases and J by 2 bases, with 10 bases left in between. Germline V gene sequence: CDR1 KGHSH, CDR2 LQKENI. The CDR3 is made up of 13 amino acids. The CDR3 DNA sequence: TGTGCCAGCTCAGGGAGTCAGACCTACGAGCAGTACTTC. This sequence encodes CASSGSQTYEQYF.

J is TRBJ2-2 and V is TRBV9, with 9 bases that match TRBD2. Germline values: CDR1 SGDLS, CDR2 YYNGEE. This CDR3 is 14 amino acids long. After removal of 7 bases from V and 1 base from J, the junction contained 2 bases not matched to a gene. For the CDR3, the DNA is TGTGCCAGCCGACTAGCGGTGAACACCGGGGAGCTGTTTTTT. Translating it yields CASRLAVNTGELFF.

The J gene is TRBJ2-3, the V gene TRBV28; D may be TRBD2 (6 bases). This CDR3 region has 18 residues. Germline V gene lookup returns CDR1 MDHEN and CDR2 SYDVKM. The V end lost 4 bases, the J end lost 4 bases, and 24 bases lay between the germline ends. The CDR3 region is CASSSSKWRDYSSDTQYF. CDR3 in DNA: TGTGCCAGCAGTTCCTCCAAATGGCGGGATTATTCTTCAGATACGCAGTATTTT.

The rearrangement uses TRBV28 and TRBJ1-4, with TRBD1 identical over 7 bases. Germline V gives CDR1 MDHEN, CDR2 SYDVKM. The CDR3 loop spans 16 amino acids. The V gene end was trimmed by 4 bases and the J gene end by 5 bases; junction bases not matched to a gene: 10. The CDR3 loop is CASSYRSGGRNEKLFF. CDR3 nucleotides: TGTGCCAGCAGTTACCGCTCAGGGGGACGGAATGAAAAACTGTTTTTT.

The chain uses TRBV5-1 and TRBJ2-6, with D unresolved. V lost 4 bases to trimming and J lost 4 bases, with 15 bases between them. The CDR3 spans 16 residues. Germline loops: CDR1 SGHRS, CDR2 YFSETQ. CDR3 DNA: TGCGCCAGCAGCGAGCCCATAGGGCCAGGGGCCAACGTCCTGACTTTC. Amino acids: CASSEPIGPGANVLTF.

This sequence joins TRBV19 and TRBJ1-2, with D maybe TRBD1 (5 bases). Per germline, CDR1 LNHDA and CDR2 SQIVND (reference sequence). This CDR3 spans 15 amino acids. V dropped 1 base and J dropped 4 bases, with 13 bases sitting between them. CDR3 nucleotides: TGTGCCAGTAGTATAGTGGCACGGGGCAGCTATGGCTACACCTTC. This codes for CASSIVARGSYGYTF.

V is TRBV9 and J is TRBJ2-3, with 13 bases fitting TRBD2. This CDR3 is 14 amino acids long. Germline V lookup: CDR1 SGDLS, CDR2 YYNGEE. V shed 2 bases and J 8 bases; nucleotides not matched to a gene: 2. The CDR3 sequence is CASSVTSGRGTQYF. CDR3 DNA: TGTGCCAGCAGCGTCACTAGCGGGAGGGGTACGCAGTATTTT.

V and J are TRBV7-3 and TRBJ2-3; D uncertain. Germline loops: CDR1 SGHTA, CDR2 FQGTGA. This CDR3 has 13 amino acids. The V and J ends lost 5 bases and 2 bases respectively, with 8 bases between them. This CDR3 reads CASSPPDTDTQYF. The CDR3 DNA sequence: TGTGCCAGCAGCCCCCCCGACACAGATACGCAGTATTTT.

The chain combines TRBV30 with TRBJ1-6; D is unclear. Germline loops: CDR1 GTSNPN, CDR2 SVGIG (reference sequence). CDR3 length: 12 amino acids. Trimming cost V 1 base and J 7 bases, with 5 bases left between them. The CDR3 sequence: CAWSGRNSPLHF. CDR3 in DNA: TGTGCCTGGAGTGGGAGGAATTCACCCCTCCACTTT.

The chain joins TRBV15 to TRBJ1-1, with a tentative D call TRBD1 (5 bases). Looked up from germline, CDR1 is LNHNV and CDR2 is YYDKDF (reference sequence). The CDR3 consists of 14 residues. V was cut by 0 bases and J by 6 bases, with 11 bases left in between. The CDR3 nucleotides are TGTGCCACCAGCAGAGATCCCCGGGGGTCTGAAGCTTTCTTT. Amino acid sequence: CATSRDPRGSEAFF.